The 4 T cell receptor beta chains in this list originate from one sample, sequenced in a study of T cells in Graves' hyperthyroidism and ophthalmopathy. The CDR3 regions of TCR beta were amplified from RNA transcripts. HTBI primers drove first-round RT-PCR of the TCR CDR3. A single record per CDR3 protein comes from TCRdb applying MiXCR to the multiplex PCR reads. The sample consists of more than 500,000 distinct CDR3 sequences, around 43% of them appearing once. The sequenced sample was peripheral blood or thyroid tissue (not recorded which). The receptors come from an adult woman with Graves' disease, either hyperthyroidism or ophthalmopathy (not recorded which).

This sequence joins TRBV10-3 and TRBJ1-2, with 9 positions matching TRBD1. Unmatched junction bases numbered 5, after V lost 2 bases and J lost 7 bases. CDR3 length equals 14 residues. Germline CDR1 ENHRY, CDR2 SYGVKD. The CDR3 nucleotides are TGTGCCATCAGTGAGGGACAGGGGTTGAGTGGCTACACCTTC. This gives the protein CAISEGQGLSGYTF.

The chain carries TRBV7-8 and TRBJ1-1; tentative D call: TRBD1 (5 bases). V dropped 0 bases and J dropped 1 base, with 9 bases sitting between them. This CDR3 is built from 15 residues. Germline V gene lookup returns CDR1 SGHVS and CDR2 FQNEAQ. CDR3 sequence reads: CASSLAGGRNTEAFF. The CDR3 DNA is TGTGCCAGCAGCTTAGCGGGGGGGAGGAACACTGAAGCTTTCTTT.

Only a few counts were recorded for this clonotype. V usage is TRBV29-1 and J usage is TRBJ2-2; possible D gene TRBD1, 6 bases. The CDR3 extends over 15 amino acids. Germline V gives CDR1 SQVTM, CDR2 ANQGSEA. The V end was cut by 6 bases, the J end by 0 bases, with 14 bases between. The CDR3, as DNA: TGCAGCGTCCTCAGGGCAGGGGCGAACACCGGGGAGCTGTTTTTT. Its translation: CSVLRAGANTGELFF.

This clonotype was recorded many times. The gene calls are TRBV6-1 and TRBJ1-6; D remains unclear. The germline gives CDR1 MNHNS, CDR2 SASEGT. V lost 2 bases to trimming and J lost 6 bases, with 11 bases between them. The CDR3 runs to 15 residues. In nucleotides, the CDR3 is TGTGCCAGCAGTGAACAAGGAGTCGTTAATTCACCCCTCCACTTT. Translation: CASSEQGVVNSPLHF.